The sequence of this T cell receptor beta chain was determined in a study of OX40 agonist ivuxolimab in advanced cancers. In the study overall: Intravenous ivuxolimab was administered to patients every 2 weeks at 0.01 to 10 mg/kg. Enrolled patients in dose escalation had cancers that were hepatocellular carcinoma, melanoma, renal cell or head and neck cancer.

This clone was observed once. Assay: immunoSEQ multiplex PCR; the TCRdb copy retains only in-frame clones and omits some. The sample contains under 25,000 clones, more than 65% of which appear only once. With 3 bases clipped from V and 8 bases from J, the junction kept 4 bases outside the gene matches. The germline CDR1 and CDR2 sequences are MDHEN and SYDVKM. The length of the CDR3 is 13 residues. This receptor was identified in an adult with an advanced solid tumor such as melanoma, head and neck, liver or kidney cancer. Sequencing used CD4+ or CD8+ T cells sorted from blood, obtained in a trial of the OX40 agonist ivuxolimab. The chain couples TRBV28 to TRBJ2-4; TRBD2 matches at 7 bases. This CDR3 is CASSLTSLHIQYF. CDR3 bases: TGTGCCAGCAGTTTGACTAGCCTTCACATTCAGTACTTC. Drawing the rest from reference TRBV28 and TRBJ2-4, the complete variable domain is DVKVTQSSRYLVKRTGEKVFLECVQDMDHENMFWYRQDPGLGLRLIYFSYDVKMKEKGDIPEGYSVSREKKERFSLILESASTNQTSMYLCASSLTSLHIQYFGAGTRLSVL.